One T cell receptor beta chain is described in this entry. Its specificity is not known. At one boundary the junction diverges from the germline segment, which might be a read error. The CDR3 is 15 residues long. Looked up from germline, CDR1 is MNHNY and CDR2 is SVGAGI (reference sequence). The data stem from a study of breast tumors, draining lymph nodes, adjacent tissues. Study-wide results and limits: Data fit most tumor T cells coming from lymph node, expanding in tumor.

TCRdb analysed the multiplex PCR reads with MiXCR anew, one entry per CDR3 protein. The table records approximately 47,000 distinct CDR3 sequences, 23% of them present only once. V gene TRBV6-6 combines with J gene TRBJ1-2; tentative D call: TRBD1 (5 bases). The sequencing input was breast tumor tissue. The TCR was taken from a female donor with breast cancer. Some clones in this sample may be carry-over from other donors' samples. CDR3 nucleotides: TGTGCCTGCAGTCCTTGGACACCCTCCTTGTGGGGCTACACCTTC. Protein sequence: CACSPWTPSLWGYTF.